This TCR beta chain was found in a study of vaccination effects on CD4 cells after COVID-19. Study as a whole: It was two doses of either the BNT162b2 or mRNA-1273 vaccine that participants received. Some 1.9 million PBMC per well were cultured with approximately 10 IU/ml IL-2 and roughly 10 ug/ml peptides. General observations from the study: The authors studied few convalescent patients and collected no early post-infection timepoints. In healthy vaccinees, only 1 of 255 vaccine-induced clones cross-reacted with common cold coronaviruses.

As for this clone: The antigen is not known.

Culture lasted about 11 days before CD4+ T cell isolation. The repertoire was sequenced with immunoSEQ multiplex PCR; TCRdb's copy has only in-frame clones and lacks some. The data hold under 40,000 clones, with about two thirds observed a single time. CDR3 length: 16 residues. The ends were cut back, 3 bases at V and 2 bases at J, with 13 bases in the middle. CDR1 is PRHDT and CDR2 is FYEKMQ in the germline V gene (reference sequence). Here the sequenced sample was CD4+ T cells from PBMCs cultured without peptide, taken before COVID-19 vaccination. This sequence was found in a human donor who received a COVID-19 vaccine. The chain joins TRBV13 to TRBJ2-2, with D unclear. The CDR3 DNA sequence: TGTGCCAGCAGCTTCGGCTCAGGTTATAACACCGGGGAGCTGTTTTTT. It yields the protein CASSFGSGYNTGELFF.